This T cell receptor (beta chain) comes out of a study of CD8 T cells in Susac syndrome. The study sequenced TCR beta in blood CD8+ and CD4+ T cells. The multiple sclerosis control group consisted of treatment-naive patients whose relapsing-remitting disease, which was either stable or active, fulfilled revised McDonald criteria. Negative isolation was applied to CD8+ and CD4+ T cells, and FACS enrichment was applied to TEMRA cells. Trimming at V came to 1 base and at J to 15 bases, leaving 14 bases not matched to a gene. CDR3 size: 16 residues. In germline, CDR1 is SQVTM, CDR2 ANQGSEA. The RNA, about 0.45 to 1 ug, was put through reverse transcription using random hexamers. An immunoSEQ multiplex PCR generated amplified TCR beta CDR3 products spanning 54 Vbeta and 13 Jbeta. TCRdb passed the immunoSEQ multiplex PCR reads through MiXCR, listing each CDR3 protein once. The table lists about 71,000 distinct CDR3 sequences, roughly 95% of them singletons.

V is TRBV29-1 and J is TRBJ2-1; 14 nucleotides agree with TRBD2. The sequence was obtained from a human donor with multiple sclerosis. The sequencing input was CD4+ T cells from PBMCs. This CDR3 is CSVEVGTSGGLGRRFF. The CDR3 coding sequence is TGCAGCGTTGAAGTTGGGACTAGCGGGGGCCTTGGTCGTCGGTTCTTC.